Listed below are T cell receptor beta chains from one sample, sequenced in a study of control samples from healthy donors and cancer patients. The table came from immunoSEQ multiplex PCR; TCRdb's copy has only in-frame clones and leaves some out. Seen here are roughly 20,000 clones, approximately 80% observed once, and the top ten hold 20% to 25%. Sequences were obtained from PBMCs. The receptors here all came from a man aged 55 to 70 with colorectal cancer. CDR3s include the opening cysteine and the closing phenylalanine or tryptophan. Fields, in order: clone size, V gene, J gene, D gene, CDR3 DNA, CDR3 protein. A D gene is named only where the DNA matches it firmly. Clone size is shown for a subset of rows, as once, few, many or a class of expanded clone.

>.|TRBV7-2|TRBJ2-2|TRBD1
TGTGCCAGCACCTATGACAATAGACAGGGGGCTCACACCGGGGAGCTGTTTTTT
CASTYDNRQGAHTGELFF
>.|TRBV24-1|TRBJ2-1|TRBD2
TGTGCCACCAGTGACCCGTATAGCGGGGGGGCATTAAATGAGCAGTTCTTC
CATSDPYSGGALNEQFF
>few|TRBV27|TRBJ1-5|.
TGTGCCAGCAGTACAGGGTATATGGCGAGCAATCAGCCCCAGCATTTT
CASSTGYMASNQPQHF
>.|TRBV5-4|TRBJ1-1|.
TGTGCCAGCAGCTTGGACGGGACAACTATGAACACTGAAGCTTTCTTT
CASSLDGTTMNTEAFF
>once|TRBV12-3/TRBV12-4|TRBJ1-5|.
TGTGCCAGCCGGAGTTTCTCTCAGCCCCAGCATTTT
CASRSFSQPQHF
>.|TRBV18|TRBJ2-2|.
TGTGCCAGCTCACCACAGGGGAGTTCGAACACCGGGGAGCTGTTTTTT
CASSPQGSSNTGELFF
>few|TRBV3-1/TRBV3-2|TRBJ2-1|.
TGTGCCAGCAGCCAAAGCCCCCATGAGCAGTTCTTC
CASSQSPHEQFF
>.|TRBV29-1|TRBJ1-5|TRBD1
TGCAGCGTCTGGGACAGCAAAAATCAGCCCCAGCATTTT
CSVWDSKNQPQHF
>once|TRBV2|TRBJ2-1|.
TGTGCCAGCAGCCCCACGTACAATGAGCAGTTCTTC
CASSPTYNEQFF
>.|TRBV18|TRBJ2-5|.
TGTGCCAGCTCACCAACGGCAGGGTTACAAGAGACCCAGTACTTC
CASSPTAGLQETQYF
>.|TRBV3-1/TRBV3-2|TRBJ1-5|.
TGTGCCAGCAGCCCCCGCCAGCCGACTTATAGCAATCAGCCCCAGCATTTT
CASSPRQPTYSNQPQHF
>.|TRBV9|TRBJ2-7|TRBD1
TGTGCCAGCAGCCCAGGGGACAGTTCCTACGAGCAGTACTTC
CASSPGDSSYEQYF
>.|TRBV14|TRBJ2-3|.
TGTGCCAGCAGCCAAGATTTTCGCGGGTGGGCACCTAGCACAGATACGCAGTATTTT
CASSQDFRGWAPSTDTQYF